This T cell receptor (beta chain) derives from a study of breast tumors, draining lymph nodes, adjacent tissues. This CDR3 has 11 residues. Germline V gene lookup returns CDR1 SQVTM and CDR2 ANQGSEA. Notes on this clonotype: One end of the junction is discordant with germline, which a read error may explain.

TCRdb passed the multiplex PCR reads through MiXCR, listing each CDR3 protein once. This table has fewer than 25,000 distinct CDR3 sequences, about 70% appearing once. The rearrangement links TRBV29-1 to TRBJ1-2, with D possibly being TRBD1 (6 bases). The receptor comes from a female donor with breast cancer. Some clones in this sample may be carry-over from other donors' samples. Sequenced sample: tumor-adjacent breast tissue. DNA for the CDR3: TGCAGCCCGATTGTGGGTGAACAGGGTTACTTC. This codes for CSPIVGEQGYF.